This T cell receptor beta chain derives from a study of cytomegalovirus exposure and HLA in healthy donors. Vbeta (60) and Jbeta (13) primers were used in the PCR. TCRdb's table, derived via immunoSEQ multiplex PCR, lists solely in-frame clones and lacks some. This table has under 200,000 clones, around 80% appearing once. For this clone: Its specificity is unknown.

General study points: While the bulk of TCR sequences proved rare, some public TCRs turned up in many donors. Across all donors, roughly uniform sequencing depth was an assumption of the presence/absence analyses. Differences between HLA loci emerged in a later analysis of TCR association rates, with DRB1 most and HLA-C fewest.

This TCR was sampled from a woman between 50 and 59 years old in good health and CMV-seronegative. Material: PBMCs.

Written as DNA, the CDR3 is TGCAGTGCTAGCCGGGGGAATGAAGCTTTCTTT. Translation gives CSASRGNEAFF. This chain uses TRBV20-1 with TRBJ1-1; tentative D call: TRBD1 (5 bases). This CDR3 is 11 amino acids long. CDR1 and CDR2 (germline): DFQATT, SNEGSKA (reference sequence). V was pared by 3 bases and J by 7 bases, with 9 bases between.